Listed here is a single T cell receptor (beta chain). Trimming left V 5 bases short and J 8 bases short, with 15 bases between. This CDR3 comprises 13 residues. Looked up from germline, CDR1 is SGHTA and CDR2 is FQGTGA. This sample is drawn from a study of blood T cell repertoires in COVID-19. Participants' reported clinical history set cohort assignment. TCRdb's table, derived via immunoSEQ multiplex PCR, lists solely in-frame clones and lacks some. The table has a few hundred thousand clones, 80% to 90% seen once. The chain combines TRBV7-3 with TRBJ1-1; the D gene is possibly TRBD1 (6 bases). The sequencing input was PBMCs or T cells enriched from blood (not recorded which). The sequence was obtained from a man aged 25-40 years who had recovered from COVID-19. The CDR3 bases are TGTGCCAGCAGCCAAGGGACACCCGGAGAAGCTTTCTTT. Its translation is CASSQGTPGEAFF.